Presented here are 24 T cell receptor beta chains from one specimen sequenced in a study of T cells in tumors and immune-related adverse events. Measured with immunoSEQ multiplex PCR; TCRdb has only the in-frame clones, and not every one. The table records over 7,000 clones, around 94% of them present only once. The starting material was lymph node tissue, obtained from a patient treated with anti-PD-1 therapy. The receptors shown here come from a female donor with metastatic renal cell carcinoma.

V and J are TRBV4-3 and TRBJ1-1; 7 bases are a match to TRBD1. V shed 0 bases and J 5 bases; nucleotides not matched to a gene: 9. The CDR3 length is 16 residues. Looked up from germline, CDR1 is LGHNA and CDR2 is YSLEER. CDR3 DNA: TGCGCCAGCAGCCAAGATTTAGTAGCAGGGGGAACTGAAGCTTTCTTT. Encoded protein: CASSQDLVAGGTEAFF.

The chain links TRBV11-2 to TRBJ2-3, with TRBD2 as a possible D gene (6 bases). V was shortened by 0 bases and J by 3 bases, with 13 bases between the two germline ends. Germline CDR1 is SGHAT and CDR2 is FQNNGV. This CDR3 region has 16 residues. CDR3 nucleotide sequence: TGTGCCAGCAGCTTAGATCTGGGACTGAATACAGATACGCAGTATTTT. This sequence encodes CASSLDLGLNTDTQYF.

As regards this clone: The junction shows a germline mismatch at one end, possibly a read error. The chain is built from TRBV27 and TRBJ1-2, with 7 bases lining up with TRBD1. In germline, CDR1 is MNHEY, CDR2 SMNVEV (reference sequence). The CDR3 length is 15 residues. In nucleotides, the CDR3 is TGTACCAGCAGTTCTAGCGGGACAGCCTTCGGTGGCTACACCTTC. Translated: CTSSSSGTAFGGYTF.

This chain connects TRBV5-1 to TRBJ2-5; the D gene is possibly TRBD2 (6 bases). V shed 3 bases and J shed 4 bases, with 7 bases lying between them. This CDR3 contains 12 residues. Germline CDR1 SGHRS, CDR2 YFSETQ. CDR3 sequence reads: CASSSEGETQYF. For the CDR3, the DNA is TGCGCCAGCAGCTCGGAGGGAGAGACCCAGTACTTC.

The chain recombines TRBV5-4 with TRBJ2-3; D may be TRBD2 (7 bases). The CDR3 extends over 14 amino acids. Germline V gene lookup returns CDR1 SGHNT and CDR2 YYREEE (reference sequence). Trimming removed 4 bases at V and 9 bases at J, with 18 bases between. CDR3 in DNA: TGTGCCAGCAGCGGGGGGGGCTGGGAAAGAACGCAGTATTTT. It translates to CASSGGGWERTQYF.

This clone was seen more than once but under ten times. The V gene is TRBV5-1, the J gene TRBJ2-2, with D perhaps matching TRBD2 (7 bases). CDR3 size: 15 residues. Germline V gene sequence: CDR1 SGHRS, CDR2 YFSETQ. The V end lost 2 bases, the J end lost 4 bases, and 12 bases lay between the germline ends. This chain's CDR3 is CASSFGGLGTGELFF. CDR3 in DNA: TGCGCCAGCAGCTTCGGGGGGCTCGGCACCGGGGAGCTGTTTTTT.

The J gene is TRBJ2-3, the V gene TRBV4-3; the D is unclear. The CDR3 is 14 amino acids. Trimming shortened V by 0 bases and J by 1 base, and 5 bases separated the two germline ends. CDR1 LGHNA and CDR2 YSLEER come from the germline V gene. CDR3 bases: TGCGCCAGCAGCCAAGACACAGGCACAGATACGCAGTATTTT. Amino acid sequence: CASSQDTGTDTQYF.

The chain combines TRBV27 with TRBJ2-7; 7 bases align to TRBD2. The CDR3 extends over 14 amino acids. Germline values: CDR1 MNHEY, CDR2 SMNVEV (reference sequence). Trimming cost V 6 bases and J 2 bases; bases outside gene matches: 7. CDR3 nucleotide sequence: TGTGCCAGCAGACAACTCGGGGGGACCTACGAGCAGTACTTC. Translated, it gives CASRQLGGTYEQYF.

The chain joins TRBV6-1 to TRBJ2-7, with 9 bases aligning to TRBD2. This CDR3 is built from 16 residues. Looked up from germline, CDR1 is MNHNS and CDR2 is SASEGT. V lost 3 bases to trimming and J lost 4 bases; unmatched junction nucleotides: 10. DNA of the CDR3: TGTGCCAGCAGTGACACGGGTGCGGGAGGGACTTACGAGCAGTACTTC. It translates to CASSDTGAGGTYEQYF.

This chain links TRBV28 with TRBJ1-2; 8 bases align to TRBD1. Looked up from germline, CDR1 is MDHEN and CDR2 is SYDVKM. There are 14 residues in the CDR3. V shed 2 bases and J 4 bases; nucleotides not matched to a gene: 3. The CDR3 DNA follows: TGTGCCAGCAGTTTAATAGGGACAGGCTATGGCTACACCTTC. Translating gives CASSLIGTGYGYTF.

The chain is built from TRBV2 and TRBJ2-2; 7 bases are a match to TRBD1. V was clipped by 2 bases and J by 0 bases; unmatched bases: 3. The CDR3 spans 16 residues. CDR1 is SNHLY, CDR2 FYNNEI, per germline. The CDR3 loop is CASSEQGTANTGELFF. The CDR3, as DNA: TGTGCCAGCAGTGAACAGGGGACAGCGAACACCGGGGAGCTGTTTTTT.

V is TRBV29-1 and J is TRBJ2-7; TRBD2 aligns across 13 bases. Per the germline V gene, CDR1 is SQVTM and CDR2 is ANQGSEA. Trimming at V came to 4 bases and at J to 7 bases, leaving 7 bases not matched to a gene. CDR3 length: 14 residues. The CDR3 region has the DNA TGCAGCGTTGCATTGGGACTAGCGGGATCAGAGCAGTACTTC. Encoded protein: CSVALGLAGSEQYF.

This rearrangement joins TRBV6-5 to TRBJ2-7; no firm D call. The ends were cut back, 0 bases at V and 4 bases at J, with 13 bases in the middle. The germline V gene has CDR1 MNHEY and CDR2 SVGAGI. The CDR3 contains 15 residues. The CDR3 DNA reads TGTGCCAGCAGTTACTCCGCCGGAGAAACTTACGAGCAGTACTTC. Its protein is CASSYSAGETYEQYF.

CDR3 nucleotide sequence: TGTGCCAGTAGGGGACAGAACTACGAGCAGTACTTC. This sequence encodes CASRGQNYEQYF. The V call is TRBV19, the J call TRBJ2-7; TRBD1 matches at 7 bases. The CDR3 length is 12 residues. Germline CDR1 is LNHDA and CDR2 is SQIVND (reference sequence). V lost 6 bases, J lost 3 bases, and 2 bases stayed unmatched.

In its sample, this clone was seen once. The V gene is TRBV5-1, the J gene TRBJ1-5; no firm D call. The V gene lost 5 bases and the J gene lost 1 base, with 7 bases spanning the gap. The germline CDR1 and CDR2 sequences are SGHRS and YFSETQ. This CDR3 has 13 amino acids. The chain's CDR3 is CASRLDSNQPQHF. CDR3 in DNA: TGCGCCAGCAGGTTAGACAGCAATCAGCCCCAGCATTTT.

V is TRBV15 and J is TRBJ2-1, with TRBD2 as a possible D gene (6 bases). V lost 3 bases, J lost 0 bases, and 15 bases lay in between. Germline lookup yields CDR1 LNHNV and CDR2 YYDKDF (reference sequence). The CDR3 contains 17 residues. CDR3 loop: CATSSSLRGSSYNEQFF. CDR3 nucleotides: TGTGCCACCAGCAGCAGTCTTCGGGGGAGCTCCTACAATGAGCAGTTCTTC.

V and J are TRBV6-5 and TRBJ2-4, with a possible D match to TRBD1 (5 bases). Trimming shortened V by 0 bases and J by 8 bases, and 11 bases separated the two germline ends. Germline V gene data show CDR1 as MNHEY and CDR2 as SVGAGI. The CDR3 has 14 amino acids. CDR3 DNA: TGTGCCAGCAGTTACTCGGGGCCGGGCCACATTCAGTACTTC. As protein: CASSYSGPGHIQYF.

J is TRBJ2-3 and V is TRBV2; D unclear. In germline, CDR1 is SNHLY, CDR2 FYNNEI. Between the trimmed V and J ends, which lost 4 bases and 2 bases, there was a span of 10 bases. CDR3 length: 14 residues. The DNA of the CDR3 is TGTGCCAGCAGTGCGCGAATTATCACAGATACGCAGTATTTT. This sequence encodes CASSARIITDTQYF.

The rearrangement uses TRBV29-1 and TRBJ1-3; D is unclear. The CDR3 totals 14 residues. The V gene's germline CDR1 is SQVTM and CDR2 ANQGSEA. The V end was cut by 5 bases, the J end by 11 bases, with 22 bases between. The CDR3 spells CSVQLGTSGSAIYF. The CDR3 DNA follows: TGCAGCGTTCAACTGGGCACCTCTGGAAGCGCCATATATTTT.

The chain combines TRBV6-4 with TRBJ2-7; no clear D gene. CDR1 is MRHNA and CDR2 is SNTAGT in the germline V gene. The CDR3 is 14 amino acids. V was clipped by 3 bases and J by 7 bases, with 16 bases between them. The CDR3 region has the DNA TGTGCCAGCAGTGAAACGACGCCTGCTTCAGAGCAGTACTTC. Its translation is CASSETTPASEQYF.

This chain links TRBV27 with TRBJ1-6, with unresolved D. The germline V gene has CDR1 MNHEY and CDR2 SMNVEV (reference sequence). The CDR3 is made up of 13 amino acids. V was clipped by 5 bases and J by 7 bases, with 9 bases between them. CDR3 nucleotides: TGTGCCAGCAGTCGCAAAGGCAATTCACCCCTCCACTTT. Amino acids: CASSRKGNSPLHF.

The chain couples TRBV11-3 to TRBJ2-5; no reliable D call. The CDR3 consists of 14 residues. From germline, CDR1 is SGHNT and CDR2 YENEEA. The V gene lost 0 bases and the J gene lost 3 bases, with 8 bases spanning the gap. The CDR3 spells CASSLDPGKETQYF. The CDR3 region has the DNA TGTGCCAGCAGCTTAGATCCGGGCAAAGAGACCCAGTACTTC.

The rearrangement links TRBV6-1 to TRBJ1-5; the D gene is possibly TRBD1 (5 bases). Trimming removed 2 bases at V and 6 bases at J, with 11 bases between. The CDR3 length is 14 residues. CDR1 and CDR2 (germline): MNHNS, SASEGT. For the CDR3, the DNA is TGTGCCAGCAGTGAATCCGGGGGGGGTCAGCCCCAGCATTTT. Protein sequence: CASSESGGGQPQHF.

The V gene is TRBV18, the J gene TRBJ2-2; 11 bases map to TRBD1. The germline CDR1 and CDR2 sequences are KGHSH and LQKENI. The CDR3 loop spans 16 amino acids. Germline trimming cut 3 bases from V and 8 bases from J; bases unmatched to any gene: 8. The CDR3 is CASSPGQGALAGELFF. CDR3 nucleotide sequence: TGTGCCAGCTCACCTGGACAGGGGGCGCTTGCAGGGGAGCTGTTTTTT.